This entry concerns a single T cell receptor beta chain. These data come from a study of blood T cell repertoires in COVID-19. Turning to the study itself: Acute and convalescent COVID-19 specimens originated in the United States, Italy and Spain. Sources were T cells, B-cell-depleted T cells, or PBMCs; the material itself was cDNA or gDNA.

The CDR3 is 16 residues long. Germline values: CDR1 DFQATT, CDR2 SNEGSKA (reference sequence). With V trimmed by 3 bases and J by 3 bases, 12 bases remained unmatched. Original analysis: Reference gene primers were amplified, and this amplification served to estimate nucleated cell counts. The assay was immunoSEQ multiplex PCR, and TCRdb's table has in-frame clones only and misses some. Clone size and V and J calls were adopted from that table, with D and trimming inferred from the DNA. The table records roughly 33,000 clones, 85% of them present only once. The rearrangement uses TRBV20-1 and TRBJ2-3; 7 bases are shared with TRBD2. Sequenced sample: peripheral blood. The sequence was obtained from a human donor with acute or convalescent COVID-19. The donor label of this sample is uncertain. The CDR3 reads CSASILASGWTDTQYF. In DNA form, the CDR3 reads TGCAGTGCTAGTATTCTGGCTAGCGGCTGGACAGATACGCAGTATTTT.